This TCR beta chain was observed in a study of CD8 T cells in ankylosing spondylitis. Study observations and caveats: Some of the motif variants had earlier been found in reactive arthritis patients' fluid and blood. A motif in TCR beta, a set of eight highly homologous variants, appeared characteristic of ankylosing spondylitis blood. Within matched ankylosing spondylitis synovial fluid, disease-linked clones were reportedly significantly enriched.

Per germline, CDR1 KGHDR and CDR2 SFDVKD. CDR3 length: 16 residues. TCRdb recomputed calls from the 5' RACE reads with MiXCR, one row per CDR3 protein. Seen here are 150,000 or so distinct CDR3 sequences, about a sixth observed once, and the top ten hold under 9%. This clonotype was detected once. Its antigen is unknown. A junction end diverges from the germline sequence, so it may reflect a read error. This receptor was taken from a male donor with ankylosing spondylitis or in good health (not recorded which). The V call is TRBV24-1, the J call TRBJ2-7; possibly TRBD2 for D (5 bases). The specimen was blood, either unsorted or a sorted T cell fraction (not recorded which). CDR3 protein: CATSDPGGQSSYEQHF. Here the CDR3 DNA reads TGTGCCACCAGTGATCCAGGAGGCCAGAGCTCCTACGAGCAGCACTTC.